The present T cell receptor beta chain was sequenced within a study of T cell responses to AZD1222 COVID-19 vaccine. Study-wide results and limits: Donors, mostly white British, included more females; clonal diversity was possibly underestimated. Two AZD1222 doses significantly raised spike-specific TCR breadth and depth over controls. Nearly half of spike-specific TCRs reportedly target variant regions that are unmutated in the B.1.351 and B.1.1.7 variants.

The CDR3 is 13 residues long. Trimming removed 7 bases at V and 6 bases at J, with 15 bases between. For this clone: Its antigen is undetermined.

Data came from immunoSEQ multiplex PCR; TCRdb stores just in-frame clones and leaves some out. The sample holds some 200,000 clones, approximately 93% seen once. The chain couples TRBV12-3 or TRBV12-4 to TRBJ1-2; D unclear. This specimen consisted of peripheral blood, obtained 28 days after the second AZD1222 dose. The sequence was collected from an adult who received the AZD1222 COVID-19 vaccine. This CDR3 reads CASNERRADGYTF. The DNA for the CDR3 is TGTGCCAGCAATGAAAGACGGGCTGATGGCTACACCTTC.